This T cell receptor beta chain was recovered during a study of cytomegalovirus exposure and HLA in healthy donors. The PCR contained 60 Vbeta and 13 Jbeta primers. Under the authors' procedure: Roughly 11 million of the 60 million to 90 million unique TCR beta chains counted in a later analysis were shared. The method was immunoSEQ multiplex PCR; TCRdb's version includes in-frame clones alone and lacks a portion of them. The V and J calls and clone size were taken over from that table, and D and trimming were inferred from the DNA. The table records about 180,000 clones, 75% to 90% of them present only once. Worth noting for this clone: The antigen is unknown.

The length of the CDR3 is 16 residues. CDR1 and CDR2 from the germline V gene are SGHTA and FQGNSA. With V trimmed by 2 bases and J by 3 bases, 4 bases remained unmatched. Findings and limits, study-wide: It was reported that the classifier diagnosed cytomegalovirus status with high specificity and sensitivity in both the original and validation cohorts.

The sequence came from a girl aged 5-17 years in good health and CMV-seropositive. Sequences were obtained from PBMCs. The V and J genes are TRBV7-2 and TRBJ1-5, with 10 bases aligning to TRBD1. The CDR3: CASSLWGTGDNQPQHF. In nucleotides, the CDR3 is TGTGCCAGCAGCTTATGGGGGACAGGGGACAATCAGCCCCAGCATTTT.